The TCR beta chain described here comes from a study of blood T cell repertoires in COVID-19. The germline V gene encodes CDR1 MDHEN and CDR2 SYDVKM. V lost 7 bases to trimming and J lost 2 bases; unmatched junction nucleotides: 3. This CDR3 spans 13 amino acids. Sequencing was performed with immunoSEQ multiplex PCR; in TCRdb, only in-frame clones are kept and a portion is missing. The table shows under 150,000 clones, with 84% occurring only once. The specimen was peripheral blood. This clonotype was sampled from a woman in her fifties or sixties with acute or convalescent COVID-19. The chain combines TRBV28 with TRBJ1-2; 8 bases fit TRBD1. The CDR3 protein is CASTRTGNYGYTF. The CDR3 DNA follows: TGTGCCAGCACCAGGACAGGGAACTATGGCTACACCTTC.